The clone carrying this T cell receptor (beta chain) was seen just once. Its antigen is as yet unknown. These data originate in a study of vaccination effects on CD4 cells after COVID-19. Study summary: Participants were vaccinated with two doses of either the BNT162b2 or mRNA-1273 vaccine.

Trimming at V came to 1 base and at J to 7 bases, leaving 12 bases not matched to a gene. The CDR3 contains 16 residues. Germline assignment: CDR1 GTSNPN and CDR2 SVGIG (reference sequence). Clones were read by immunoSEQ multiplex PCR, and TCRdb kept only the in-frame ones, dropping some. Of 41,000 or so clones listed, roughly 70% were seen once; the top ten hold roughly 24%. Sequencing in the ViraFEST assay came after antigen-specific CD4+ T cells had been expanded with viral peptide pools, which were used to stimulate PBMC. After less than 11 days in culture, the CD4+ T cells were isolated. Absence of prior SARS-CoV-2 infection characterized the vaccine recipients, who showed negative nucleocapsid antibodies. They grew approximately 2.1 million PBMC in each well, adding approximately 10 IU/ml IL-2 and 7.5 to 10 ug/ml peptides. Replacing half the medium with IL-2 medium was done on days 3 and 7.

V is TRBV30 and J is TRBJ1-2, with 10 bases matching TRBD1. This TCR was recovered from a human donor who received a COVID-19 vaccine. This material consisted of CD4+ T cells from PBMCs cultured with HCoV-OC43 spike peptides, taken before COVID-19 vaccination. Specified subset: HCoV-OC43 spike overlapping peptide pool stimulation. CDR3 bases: TGTGCCTGGAGTGCCCCGTTTGACAGGGGGCGGCGTGGCTACACCTTC. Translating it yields CAWSAPFDRGRRGYTF.